These T cell receptor beta chains were read from a single sample in a study of blood T cell repertoires in COVID-19. Assay: immunoSEQ multiplex PCR; the TCRdb copy retains only in-frame clones and omits some. The sample holds 200,000 to 300,000 clones, roughly 80% seen once. Sequencing was carried out using peripheral blood. The receptors derive from an elderly woman with acute or convalescent COVID-19. Both conserved end residues are part of each CDR3. Each record gives: J gene, V gene, CDR3 protein.

>TRBJ1-3|TRBV19
CASTPPGTVGGNTIYF
>TRBJ1-3|TRBV18
CASSPITVNSGNTIYF
>TRBJ1-2|TRBV12-3/TRBV12-4
CASSRDIGGYTF
>TRBJ2-5|TRBV9
CASTRSGGPQETQYF
>TRBJ2-6|TRBV5-1
CASSFGGNSGANVLTF
>TRBJ2-5|TRBV5-6
CASSLPDRGGLETQYF
>TRBJ1-1|TRBV11-2
CASSGRTGGTEAFF
>TRBJ1-1|TRBV30
CAWIQDTEAFF
>TRBJ1-3|TRBV5-1
CASSLGTAINTIYF
>TRBJ2-7|TRBV29-1
CSAPPLKLTLRVRHGDEQYF
>TRBJ2-3|TRBV7-9
CASSPTDDTQYF
>TRBJ1-5|TRBV2
CASSPDREDQPQHF
>TRBJ1-1|TRBV2
CASSPGTNTEAFF
>TRBJ1-2|TRBV5-4
CASSLGDRVWGYTF
>TRBJ2-1|TRBV11-3
CASSLDLSGGNNEQFF
>TRBJ1-5|TRBV6-5
CASSYSTGSQPQHF
>TRBJ1-2|TRBV5-5
CASSLEGPLARGGYTF
>TRBJ2-5|TRBV7-9
CASSANLPETQYF
>TRBJ1-4|TRBV30
CAWSLGGFNEKLFF
>TRBJ1-5|TRBV18
CASSLSGGKEQPQHF
>TRBJ2-5|TRBV4-1
CASSQSGGLSYQETQYF
>TRBJ1-1|TRBV3-1/TRBV3-2
CASSYRGTEAFF
>TRBJ2-5|TRBV5-1
CASSLAPGQGMGETQYF
>TRBJ2-1|TRBV7-9
CASSLGEVSSYNEQFF
>TRBJ1-2|TRBV4-1
CASSQADTPAGYGYTF
>TRBJ1-2|TRBV2
CASSELDRVQVVYGYTF
>TRBJ1-4|TRBV5-6
CASSLDRGRVNEKLFF
>TRBJ2-2|TRBV18
CASSPQQGANTGELFF
>TRBJ1-4|TRBV6-5
CASSYSGRVWEKLFF
>TRBJ1-2|TRBV3-1/TRBV3-2
CASSPTGQANTYYGYTF
>TRBJ1-5|TRBV7-8
CASSLAGGYQPQHF
>TRBJ1-2|TRBV2
CASSGQGLGYTF
>TRBJ1-2|TRBV28
CATQSVGENTGNYGYTF
>TRBJ1-1|TRBV2
CASTTGTRDAEAFF
>TRBJ1-5|TRBV10-3
CAIRSDSGGNQPQHF